This passage covers 14 T cell receptor beta chains from one sample sequenced in a study of shared clonotypes between healthy human individuals. TCRdb's table, derived via immunoSEQ multiplex PCR, lists solely in-frame clones and lacks some. This table has approximately 2.5 million clones, approximately 94% appearing once. The sample taken for sequencing was naive CD4+ T cells from PBMCs. Indicated subset: CD45RA+ positively selected. The receptors derive from a young man in good health. Some clones in this sample may be carry-over from other donors' samples.

This clone appeared once. The sample has other DNA sequences that encode this CDR3 too. The chain uses TRBV5-1 and TRBJ2-1; 11 positions agree with TRBD2. The CDR3 extends over 15 amino acids. V shed 0 bases, J shed 7 bases, and the junction held 3 bases outside the gene matches. Germline CDR1 SGHRS, CDR2 YFSETQ. CDR3 coding DNA: TGCGCCAGCAGCTTGGGTAGCGGGAGGGGTAATGAGCAGTTCTTC. Translating it yields CASSLGSGRGNEQFF.

Here the CDR3 DNA reads TGCGCCAGCAGCCTCGCTCCAGACAGGGACACTGAAGCTTTCTTT. As protein: CASSLAPDRDTEAFF. The V gene is TRBV23-1, the J gene TRBJ1-1, with 7 bases matching TRBD1. TRBV23-1 is an ORF, with its function uncertain. The V segment lost 6 bases and the J segment 3 bases; nucleotides outside the gene matches: 10. The CDR3 has 15 amino acids.

The chain combines TRBV18 with TRBJ1-1; no clear D gene. V gave up 3 bases and J gave up 0 bases, with 11 bases separating them. CDR3 length: 15 amino acids. Germline CDR1 is KGHSH and CDR2 is LQKENI. CDR3 bases: TGTGCCAGCTCACCGGCCGCGGAGCTGAACACTGAAGCTTTCTTT. The encoded protein is CASSPAAELNTEAFF.

The genes are TRBV7-2 and TRBJ1-2; no definite D call. The CDR3 length is 14 residues. Germline CDR1 and CDR2: SGHTA and FQGNSA. V lost 4 bases, J lost 5 bases, and 14 bases lay in between. The CDR3 coding sequence is TGTGCCAGCAGCTCCGGGTCCTCGAAGTATGGCTACACCTTC. It is translated as CASSSGSSKYGYTF. The full variable domain, completed using reference TRBV7-2 and TRBJ1-2, is GAGVSQSPSNKVTEKGKDVELRCDPISGHTALYWYRQSLGQGLEFLIYFQGNSAPDKSGLPSDRFSAERTGGSVSTLTIQRTQQEDSAVYLCASSSGSSKYGYTFGSGTRLTVV.

V usage is TRBV5-1 and J usage is TRBJ2-3, with D uncertain. Trimming shortened V by 1 base and J by 4 bases, and 16 bases separated the two germline ends. Germline CDR1 is SGHRS and CDR2 is YFSETQ. CDR3 length equals 16 residues. The CDR3: CASSLSGSSIPDTQYF. CDR3 bases: TGCGCCAGCAGCTTGTCTGGTTCGAGTATCCCAGATACGCAGTATTTT.

J is TRBJ2-1 and V is TRBV27; the D is unclear. The CDR3 covers 13 residues. Germline V gives CDR1 MNHEY, CDR2 SMNVEV (reference sequence). V was trimmed by 2 bases and J by 5 bases, leaving 7 bases between them. This CDR3 reads CASSLKGNNEQFF. The CDR3 DNA is TGTGCCAGCAGTTTAAAAGGCAACAATGAGCAGTTCTTC.

This clone came up once. This sequence joins TRBV2 and TRBJ1-1, with D possibly TRBD1 on 5 matching bases. V lost 6 bases to trimming and J lost 1 base, with 18 bases between them. This CDR3 is built from 16 residues. Germline V gene data show CDR1 as SNHLY and CDR2 as FYNNEI. The CDR3 DNA reads as TGTGCCAGCAGCGGAGGACCCGGGACCGCGAACACTGAAGCTTTCTTT. This codes for CASSGGPGTANTEAFF.

CDR3 nucleotides: TGCGCCAGCAGCTTGGTGTCAACCCGAGGGACTGAAGCTTTCTTT. It translates to CASSLVSTRGTEAFF. V gene TRBV5-1 combines with J gene TRBJ1-1, with no clear D. Deletions cut 0 bases from V and 5 bases from J, with 14 bases between. The CDR3 has 15 amino acids. In germline, CDR1 is SGHRS, CDR2 YFSETQ.

This chain uses TRBV6-6 with TRBJ2-4; TRBD2 might be the D (5 bases). The germline gives CDR1 MNHNY, CDR2 SVGAGI (reference sequence). Trimming took 5 bases from V and 8 from J, leaving 22 bases between them. This CDR3 contains 16 residues. CDR3 region: CASSPGETRGGDIQYF. The CDR3 nucleotides read TGTGCCAGCAGTCCTGGGGAGACCAGAGGTGGCGACATTCAGTACTTC.

The rearrangement uses TRBV19 and TRBJ1-5; possibly TRBD1 for D (5 bases). This CDR3 comprises 15 residues. Deletions cut 6 bases from V and 7 bases from J, with 19 bases between. Germline V CDR1 and CDR2: LNHDA, SQIVND (reference sequence). This chain's CDR3 is CASSLPGQGGQPQHF. The CDR3 DNA follows: TGTGCCAGTAGCCTCCCGGGGCAGGGAGGACAGCCCCAGCATTTT.

This clone has a single count. J is TRBJ1-1 and V is TRBV6-5, with 9 bases aligning to TRBD1. CDR1 is MNHEY, CDR2 SVGAGI, per germline. This CDR3 comprises 12 residues. Trimming cost V 6 bases and J 7 bases; bases outside gene matches: 3. The CDR3 spells CASSRQGGEAFF. In DNA form, the CDR3 reads TGTGCCAGCAGCCGACAGGGGGGTGAAGCTTTCTTT.

This clone was counted between two and nine times. The rearrangement joins TRBV28 to TRBJ2-5, with 9 bases aligning to TRBD2. The CDR3 contains 17 residues. Unmatched junction bases numbered 11, after V lost 4 bases and J lost 2 bases. Germline loops: CDR1 MDHEN, CDR2 SYDVKM. This CDR3 reads CASSSAGAGGGQETQYF. In DNA, the CDR3 is TGTGCCAGCAGTTCCGCCGGGGCGGGAGGGGGTCAAGAGACCCAGTACTTC.

The V call is TRBV18, the J call TRBJ1-1, with D hard to call. Trimming removed 3 bases from V and 3 bases from J, with 11 bases in between. The germline V gene has CDR1 KGHSH and CDR2 LQKENI. The CDR3 covers 14 residues. CDR3 bases: TGTGCCAGCTCACCCTTAGTTACGGACACTGAAGCTTTCTTT. It yields the protein CASSPLVTDTEAFF. The entire variable domain, with the rest obtained from reference TRBV18 and TRBJ1-1, is as follows: NAGVMQNPRHLVRRRGQEARLRCSPMKGHSHVYWYRQLPEEGLKFMVYLQKENIIDESGMPKERFSAEFPKEGPSILRIQQVVRGDSAAYFCASSPLVTDTEAFFGQGTRLTVV.

A remark on this clone: Other DNA sequences in this specimen translate into the identical CDR3. The gene calls are TRBV7-2 and TRBJ1-3; D gene uncertain. V was shortened by 0 bases and J by 3 bases, with 6 bases between the two germline ends. The V gene's germline CDR1 is SGHTA and CDR2 FQGNSA. The CDR3 sequence is 14 residues long. The CDR3 bases are TGTGCCAGCAGCTTAGCGCCAGGTGGAAACACCATATATTTT. It is translated as CASSLAPGGNTIYF. The variable domain in full, completed from reference TRBV7-2 and TRBJ1-3, reads GAGVSQSPSNKVTEKGKDVELRCDPISGHTALYWYRQSLGQGLEFLIYFQGNSAPDKSGLPSDRFSAERTGGSVSTLTIQRTQQEDSAVYLCASSLAPGGNTIYFGEGSWLTVV.